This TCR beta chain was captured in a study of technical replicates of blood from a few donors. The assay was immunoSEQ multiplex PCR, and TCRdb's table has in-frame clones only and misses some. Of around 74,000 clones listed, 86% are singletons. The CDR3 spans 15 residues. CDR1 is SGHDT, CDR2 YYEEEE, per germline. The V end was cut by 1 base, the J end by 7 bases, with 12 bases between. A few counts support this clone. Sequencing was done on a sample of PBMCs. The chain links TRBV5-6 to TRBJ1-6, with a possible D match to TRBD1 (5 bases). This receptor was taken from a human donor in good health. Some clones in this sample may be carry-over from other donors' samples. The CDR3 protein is CASSLKSRGNSPLHF. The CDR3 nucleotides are TGTGCCAGCAGCTTGAAAAGTCGGGGGAATTCACCCCTCCACTTT. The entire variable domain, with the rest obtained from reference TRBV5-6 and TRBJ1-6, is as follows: DAGVTQSPTHLIKTRGQQVTLRCSPKSGHDTVSWYQQALGQGPQFIFQYYEEEERQRGNFPDRFSGHQFPNYSSELNVNALLLGDSALYLCASSLKSRGNSPLHFGNGTRLTVT.